These T cell receptor beta chains were read from a single sample in a study of cytomegalovirus exposure and HLA in healthy donors. Libraries were prepared by immunoSEQ multiplex PCR; TCRdb keeps only in-frame clonotypes and omits some of them. The sample records over 110,000 clones, about 76% being singletons. Sequenced input: PBMCs. All receptors derive from a female donor in good health and CMV-seronegative. Each CDR3 is given with its conserved first and last residue. Fields, in order: clone size, V gene, D gene, J gene, CDR3 DNA, CDR3 protein. A D gene is named only where the DNA matches it firmly. Size tells how often a clone was seen (once, few, many) or the class of an expanded clone, and some rows leave it out.

size: -; V: TRBV2; D: -; J: TRBJ2-2; DNA: TGTGCCAGCAGAGTAGCGAGAAACACCGGGGAGCTGTTTTTT; CDR3: CASRVARNTGELFF
size: -; V: TRBV4-1; D: TRBD2; J: TRBJ2-5; DNA: TGCGCCAGCAGCCAGGCGCGGGAGGATCAAGAGACCCAGTACTTC; CDR3: CASSQAREDQETQYF
size: -; V: TRBV7-2; D: -; J: TRBJ1-3; DNA: TGTGCCAGCAGCTTGTCGACTGTAGGAAACACCATATATTTT; CDR3: CASSLSTVGNTIYF
size: -; V: TRBV10-3; D: -; J: TRBJ2-3; DNA: TGTGCCATCAGTGATAAAAGTCAAGCCACAGATACGCAGTATTTT; CDR3: CAISDKSQATDTQYF
size: -; V: TRBV15; D: -; J: TRBJ1-4; DNA: TGTGCCACATCACCCGGGGGGGGGCCGGTTGAAAAACTGTTTTTT; CDR3: CATSPGGGPVEKLFF
size: -; V: TRBV7-2; D: -; J: TRBJ2-7; DNA: TGTGCCAGCAGCTTAGTGTTTTCGGGGTCCTACGAGCAGTACTTC; CDR3: CASSLVFSGSYEQYF
size: -; V: TRBV29-1; D: -; J: TRBJ2-7; DNA: TGCAGCGTTGGAAAGAGCTACGAGCAGTACTTC; CDR3: CSVGKSYEQYF
size: -; V: TRBV5-1; D: -; J: TRBJ2-1; DNA: TGCGCCAGCAGCCCAGGGACACTTAGCTCCTACAATGAGCAGTTCTTC; CDR3: CASSPGTLSSYNEQFF
size: -; V: TRBV28; D: -; J: TRBJ1-1; DNA: TGTGCCAGCAACACCCTCGGGGTAGAAGCTTTCTTT; CDR3: CASNTLGVEAFF
size: few; V: TRBV7-2; D: -; J: TRBJ1-2; DNA: TGTGCCAGCAGCTTAGGGGCAGGGTTCGATGGCTACACCTTC; CDR3: CASSLGAGFDGYTF
size: -; V: TRBV5-6; D: -; J: TRBJ2-7; DNA: TGTGCCAGCAGCTTTACATATTACTCCTACGAGCAGTACTTC; CDR3: CASSFTYYSYEQYF
size: -; V: TRBV6-1; D: TRBD2; J: TRBJ2-5; DNA: TGTGCCAGCACCGACGGGGGGAACCGGGAGACCCAGTACTTC; CDR3: CASTDGGNRETQYF
size: few; V: TRBV4-3; D: TRBD1; J: TRBJ2-7; DNA: TGCGCCAGCAGCCAAGGGACAGGGTGGGCCTACGAGCAGTACTTC; CDR3: CASSQGTGWAYEQYF
size: -; V: TRBV5-1; D: TRBD2; J: TRBJ2-3; DNA: TGCGCCAGCAGCTTGGAGGCTAGCGGGAGAGGGGATACGCAGTATTTT; CDR3: CASSLEASGRGDTQYF
size: few; V: TRBV30; D: TRBD1; J: TRBJ1-1; DNA: TGTGCCTCTCTCGGGACAGGGGTGTCTGAAGCTTTCTTT; CDR3: CASLGTGVSEAFF
size: -; V: TRBV2; D: TRBD2; J: TRBJ2-3; DNA: TGTGCCAGCAGTGACGGGGGGGCGGGTACAGATACGCAGTATTTT; CDR3: CASSDGGAGTDTQYF
size: many; V: TRBV11-3; D: TRBD2; J: TRBJ2-1; DNA: TGTGCCAGCAGCCCCCCGGGACTAAAAAAAGATGAGCAGTTCTTC; CDR3: CASSPPGLKKDEQFF
size: -; V: TRBV18; D: -; J: TRBJ1-1; DNA: TGTGCCAGCTCACCGAACGCGGCGGACACTGAAGCTTTCTTT; CDR3: CASSPNAADTEAFF
size: -; V: TRBV18; D: -; J: TRBJ2-5; DNA: TGTGCCAGCTCACCATTACAGCCGGGGGAGACCCAGTACTTC; CDR3: CASSPLQPGETQYF
size: -; V: TRBV5-1; D: -; J: TRBJ2-7; DNA: TGCGCCAGCAGCTTGGGGTGGACAAGGGACGAGCAGTACTTC; CDR3: CASSLGWTRDEQYF
size: -; V: TRBV2; D: -; J: TRBJ1-4; DNA: TGTGCCAGCGGTTCGACTGGCGAGGGTGAAAAACTGTTTTTT; CDR3: CASGSTGEGEKLFF
size: -; V: TRBV7-2; D: TRBD1; J: TRBJ1-2; DNA: TGTGCCAGCAGCTCAACCGGGACAGGGGACTATGGCTACACCTTC; CDR3: CASSSTGTGDYGYTF
size: few; V: TRBV14; D: -; J: TRBJ2-7; DNA: TGTGCCAGCAGCCCCTACAGGGACGCATCCGAGCAGTACTTC; CDR3: CASSPYRDASEQYF
size: -; V: TRBV7-9; D: -; J: TRBJ2-7; DNA: TGTGCCAGCAGCCGGACAGTAAGTAACGAGCAGTACTTC; CDR3: CASSRTVSNEQYF
size: -; V: TRBV7-2; D: -; J: TRBJ2-7; DNA: TGTGCCAGCAGCCCACTACTAGGATCCGACTACGAGCAGTACTTC; CDR3: CASSPLLGSDYEQYF
size: -; V: TRBV19; D: -; J: TRBJ1-6; DNA: TGTGCCAGTAGTACCGGTGCCTCCTATAATTCACCCCTCCACTTT; CDR3: CASSTGASYNSPLHF
size: -; V: TRBV27; D: TRBD1; J: TRBJ2-5; DNA: TGTGCCAGCAGTTTAAACAGGGGGCGGCAAGAGACCCAGTACTTC; CDR3: CASSLNRGRQETQYF
size: -; V: TRBV13; D: TRBD1; J: TRBJ1-2; DNA: TGTGCCAGCAGCTTAGGATTGGGACAGGGCTATGGCTACACCTTC; CDR3: CASSLGLGQGYGYTF
size: -; V: TRBV5-4; D: -; J: TRBJ2-1; DNA: TGTGCCAGCAGCTTGGCCGTAAGCGGACTGTACAATGAGCAGTTCTTC; CDR3: CASSLAVSGLYNEQFF
size: -; V: TRBV19; D: TRBD2; J: TRBJ2-1; DNA: TGTGCCAGTAGTAAGACCAGCGGGGGCTACAATGAGCAGTTCTTC; CDR3: CASSKTSGGYNEQFF
size: once; V: TRBV5-1; D: TRBD1; J: TRBJ2-7; DNA: TGCGCCAGCAGCGCAGGGGGAACCCTCTACGAGCAGTACTTC; CDR3: CASSAGGTLYEQYF
size: -; V: TRBV7-2; D: TRBD1; J: TRBJ1-2; DNA: TGTGCCAGCAGCTTAGTGGGACAGGGGATTGGTGGCTACACCTTC; CDR3: CASSLVGQGIGGYTF
size: once; V: TRBV7-2; D: TRBD1; J: TRBJ1-1; DNA: TGTGCCAGCAGCTTGGTTGGCAGGGGGACTGAAGCTTTCTTT; CDR3: CASSLVGRGTEAFF
size: -; V: TRBV7-8; D: -; J: TRBJ1-1; DNA: TGTGCCAGCAGCCCCTACAGCCAGATGAACACTGAAGCTTTCTTT; CDR3: CASSPYSQMNTEAFF
size: -; V: TRBV25-1; D: TRBD2; J: TRBJ2-1; DNA: TGTGCCAGCAGTATACATAGCGGGAGTCCCTACAATGAGCAGTTCTTC; CDR3: CASSIHSGSPYNEQFF
size: -; V: TRBV5-6; D: -; J: TRBJ2-3; DNA: TGTGCCAGCAGCTCCGAGGCGCGGGACAGCACAGATACGCAGTATTTT; CDR3: CASSSEARDSTDTQYF
size: -; V: TRBV9; D: -; J: TRBJ2-3; DNA: TGTGCCAGCAAGCCTATCCCCACGGGTGGAGATACGCAGTATTTT; CDR3: CASKPIPTGGDTQYF
size: -; V: TRBV2; D: -; J: TRBJ2-1; DNA: TGTGCCAGCAGTGGCAGGGGCTACAATGAGCAGTTCTTC; CDR3: CASSGRGYNEQFF
size: -; V: TRBV29-1; D: TRBD1; J: TRBJ1-6; DNA: TGCAGCGTTGGGGACAGGAAGAATTCACCCCTCCACTTT; CDR3: CSVGDRKNSPLHF
size: -; V: TRBV6-6; D: -; J: TRBJ2-1; DNA: TGTGCCATCGACGGGGAAAAGGACAATGAGCAGTTCTTC; CDR3: CAIDGEKDNEQFF
size: -; V: TRBV5-1; D: TRBD1; J: TRBJ1-1; DNA: TGCGCCAGCAGCTCTACAGGGGCTCCGAACACTGAAGCTTTCTTT; CDR3: CASSSTGAPNTEAFF
size: -; V: TRBV10-3; D: TRBD1; J: TRBJ1-2; DNA: TGTGCCATCAGTGGGGACTCGACAGGGCGGAACTATGGCTACACCTTC; CDR3: CAISGDSTGRNYGYTF
size: -; V: TRBV4-1; D: -; J: TRBJ2-7; DNA: TGCGCCAGCAGCCAAGATCTAGGAGTTTCCTACGAGCAGTACTTC; CDR3: CASSQDLGVSYEQYF
size: -; V: TRBV14; D: TRBD1; J: TRBJ2-7; DNA: TGTGCCAGCAGCACCCGGACAGGGAATACCTACGAGCAGTACTTC; CDR3: CASSTRTGNTYEQYF
size: -; V: TRBV2; D: -; J: TRBJ1-2; DNA: TGTGCCAGCAGTTTAGGGAGCGGCTACACCTTC; CDR3: CASSLGSGYTF
size: -; V: TRBV19; D: -; J: TRBJ1-5; DNA: TGTGCCAGTAGTAGCAGTCATAATCAGCCCCAGCATTTT; CDR3: CASSSSHNQPQHF
size: -; V: TRBV15; D: TRBD1; J: TRBJ1-6; DNA: TGTGCCACCAGCCACAGGGGGCAGGATAGTTCACCCCTCCACTTT; CDR3: CATSHRGQDSSPLHF
size: few; V: TRBV4-3; D: -; J: TRBJ2-2; DNA: TGCGCCAGCAGCCAACGGATCGGAGGGGCCGGGGAGCTGTTTTTT; CDR3: CASSQRIGGAGELFF